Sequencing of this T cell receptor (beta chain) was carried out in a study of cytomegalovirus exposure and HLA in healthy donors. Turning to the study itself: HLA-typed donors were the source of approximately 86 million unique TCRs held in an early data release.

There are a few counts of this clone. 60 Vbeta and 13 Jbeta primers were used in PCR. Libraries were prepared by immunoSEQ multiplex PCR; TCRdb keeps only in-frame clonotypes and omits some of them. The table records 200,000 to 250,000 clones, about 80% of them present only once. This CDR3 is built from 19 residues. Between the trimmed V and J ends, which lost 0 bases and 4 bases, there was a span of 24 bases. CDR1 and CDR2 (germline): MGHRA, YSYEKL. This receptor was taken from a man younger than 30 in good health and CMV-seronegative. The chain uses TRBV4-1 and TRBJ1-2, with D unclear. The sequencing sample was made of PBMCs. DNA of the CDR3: TGCGCCAGCAGCCAAGATGGAGGTTTAACTGACGGTCGTGGCTATGGCTACACCTTC. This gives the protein CASSQDGGLTDGRGYGYTF.